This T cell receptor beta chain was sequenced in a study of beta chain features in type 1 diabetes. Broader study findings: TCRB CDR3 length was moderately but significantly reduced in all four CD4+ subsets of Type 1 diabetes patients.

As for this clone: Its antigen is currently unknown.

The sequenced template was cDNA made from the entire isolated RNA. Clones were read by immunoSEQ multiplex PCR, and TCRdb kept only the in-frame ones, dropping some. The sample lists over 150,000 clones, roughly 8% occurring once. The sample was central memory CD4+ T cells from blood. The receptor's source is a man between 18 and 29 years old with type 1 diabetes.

The CDR3 spells CASSPGTPSSGANVLTF. The CDR3 nucleotides read TGTGCCAGCTCACCTGGGACTCCCTCCTCTGGGGCCAACGTCCTGACTTTC. V and J are TRBV18 and TRBJ2-6; possibly TRBD2 for D (6 bases). The CDR3 sequence is 17 residues long. The V and J ends lost 3 bases and 0 bases respectively, with 12 bases between them. Germline lookup yields CDR1 KGHSH and CDR2 LQKENI.